One sample yielded the 20 T cell receptor beta chains listed below, sequenced in a study of T cells expressing NK-cell markers. TCRdb re-called the 5' RACE reads; every CDR3 protein appears as one record, without DNA. The record lists around 550,000 distinct CDR3 sequences, of which the ten most abundant hold under 4.5%. Material: blood T cells: a sorted CD56 or NKG2C T cell subset, CD4+ or CD8+ T cells, or bulk PBMC T cells (not recorded which). The source of these receptors is a young man in good health.

J is TRBJ2-1 and V is TRBV5-1; lacking DNA, the TRBD2 call made by TCRdb goes unchecked. Germline loops: CDR1 SGHRS, CDR2 YFSETQ. The CDR3 runs to 16 residues. The CDR3 sequence is CASSSRQTGTSGMGFF.

The chain carries TRBV20-1 and TRBJ2-7; TCRdb's D call of TRBD1 is untestable without DNA. The length of the CDR3 is 16 residues. Germline V CDR1 and CDR2: DFQATT, SNEGSKA (reference sequence). CDR3 protein: CSARGTLPFSSYEQYF.

The chain combines TRBV11-2 with TRBJ2-2. Germline CDR1 reads SGHAT; CDR2 reads FQNNGV. The CDR3 loop spans 13 amino acids. The chain's CDR3 is CASSPLNTGELFF.

The rearrangement joins TRBV3-1 to TRBJ2-1; checking the TCRdb D call of TRBD1 is not possible without DNA. The CDR3 has 17 amino acids. Germline V gives CDR1 LGHDT, CDR2 YNNKEL (reference sequence). The CDR3 sequence is CASSHTPGTGGFNEQFF.

This sequence joins TRBV12-3 or TRBV12-4 and TRBJ2-3; TCRdb gives TRBD1 as the D gene, but with no DNA this cannot be confirmed. This CDR3 is built from 15 residues. This CDR3 is CASSRIGTTTDTQYF.

The CDR3 loop is CSARRTETGELFF. The chain employs TRBV20-1 and TRBJ2-2. This CDR3 comprises 13 residues. Per the germline V gene, CDR1 is DFQATT and CDR2 is SNEGSKA (reference sequence).

CDR3 in amino acids: CASSYSTGSIYGYTF. This chain links TRBV6-5 with TRBJ1-2; the D gene TCRdb calls, TRBD1, cannot be checked with no DNA. CDR1 is MNHEY, CDR2 SVGAGI, per germline. The CDR3 covers 15 residues.

This chain connects TRBV24-1 to TRBJ2-3; the D call from TCRdb, TRBD2, cannot be confirmed without DNA. This CDR3 is built from 18 residues. The V gene's germline CDR1 is KGHDR and CDR2 SFDVKD. Here the CDR3 reads CATSDWGLAGGDTDTQYF.

The V call is TRBV12-3 or TRBV12-4, the J call TRBJ2-1; TCRdb selects TRBD2, and the lack of DNA leaves this call unchecked. The CDR3 contains 16 residues. CDR3 residues: CASSLELAGAGNEQFF.

The rearrangement joins TRBV21-1 to TRBJ2-1; lacking DNA, the TRBD2 call made by TCRdb goes unchecked. TRBV21-1 is marked as a pseudogene. The CDR3 runs to 17 residues. The CDR3 loop is CASSKVGTSGMGNEQFF.

The gene calls are TRBV12-3 or TRBV12-4 and TRBJ1-5; without DNA, the TCRdb call of TRBD1 cannot be checked. This CDR3 comprises 15 residues. This CDR3 reads CASSPGNRVGQPQHF.

The chain combines TRBV7-2 with TRBJ2-1; lacking DNA, the TRBD2 call made by TCRdb goes unchecked. This CDR3 region has 16 residues. CDR1 is SGHTA, CDR2 FQGNSA, per germline. CDR3 in amino acids: CASSLLAGVRNNEQFF.

The V and J genes are TRBV20-1 and TRBJ1-2. This CDR3 is 12 amino acids long. The germline CDR1 and CDR2 sequences are DFQATT and SNEGSKA (reference sequence). The CDR3 sequence is CSARGRSGGYTF.

The CDR3 loop reads CATSRDRDLYEQYF. This chain links TRBV15 with TRBJ2-7. Germline assignment: CDR1 LNHNV and CDR2 YYDKDF (reference sequence). The CDR3 has 14 residues.

The rearrangement joins TRBV29-1 to TRBJ2-2; TCRdb indicates TRBD1, and absent DNA this call remains unverified. This CDR3 spans 17 amino acids. Looked up from germline, CDR1 is SQVTM and CDR2 is ANQGSEA. The CDR3 here is CSVEDLFLGQGAGELFF.

The rearrangement links TRBV5-6 to TRBJ2-7; with no DNA, the TCRdb D assignment of TRBD1 cannot be verified. The germline gives CDR1 SGHDT, CDR2 YYEEEE. This CDR3 has 15 residues. This CDR3 reads CASSSGGSWGYEQYF. Looking up the rest from reference TRBV5-6 and TRBJ2-7 gives the full variable domain: DAGVTQSPTHLIKTRGQQVTLRCSPKSGHDTVSWYQQALGQGPQFIFQYYEEEERQRGNFPDRFSGHQFPNYSSELNVNALLLGDSALYLCASSSGGSWGYEQYFGPGTRLTVT.

The chain employs TRBV4-1 and TRBJ2-3; there is no DNA to check the TCRdb D call of TRBD2. This CDR3 contains 14 residues. Germline CDR1 and CDR2: MGHRA and YSYEKL. The CDR3 protein is CASSQGTSGNTQYF.

The chain recombines TRBV20-1 with TRBJ2-1. Germline-derived CDR1 and CDR2 are DFQATT and SNEGSKA (reference sequence). The CDR3 runs 14 residues. The CDR3 here is CSASIFSGPSEQFF.

The chain joins TRBV12-5 to TRBJ2-1. Germline V lookup: CDR1 LGHNT, CDR2 FRNRAP. The CDR3 runs to 14 residues. CDR3 residues: CASGEESYYNEQFF.

CDR3 sequence reads: CASSLGGSGRSNEQFF. J is TRBJ2-1 and V is TRBV7-2; as DNA is missing, the TRBD2 call by TCRdb cannot be tested. This CDR3 contains 16 residues. In germline, CDR1 is SGHTA, CDR2 FQGNSA.